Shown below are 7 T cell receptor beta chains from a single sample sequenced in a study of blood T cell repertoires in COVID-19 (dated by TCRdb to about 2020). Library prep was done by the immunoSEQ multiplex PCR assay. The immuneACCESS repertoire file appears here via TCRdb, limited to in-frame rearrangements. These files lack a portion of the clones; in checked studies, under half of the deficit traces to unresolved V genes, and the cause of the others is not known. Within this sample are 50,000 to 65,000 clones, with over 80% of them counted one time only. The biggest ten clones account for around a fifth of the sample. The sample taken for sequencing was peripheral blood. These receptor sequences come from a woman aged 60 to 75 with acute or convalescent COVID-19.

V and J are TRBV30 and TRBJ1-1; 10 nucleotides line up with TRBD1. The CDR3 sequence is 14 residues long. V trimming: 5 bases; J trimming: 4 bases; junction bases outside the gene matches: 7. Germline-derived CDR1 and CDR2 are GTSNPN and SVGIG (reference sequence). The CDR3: CAWDPGQGSTEAFF. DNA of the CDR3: TGTGCCTGGGACCCGGGACAGGGGAGCACTGAAGCTTTCTTT.

The CDR3: CSVAVAGTDTQYF. Written as DNA, the CDR3 is TGCAGCGTTGCGGTAGCGGGCACAGATACGCAGTATTTT. The chain couples TRBV29-1 to TRBJ2-3; possible D gene TRBD2, 6 bases. The CDR3 covers 13 residues. Germline CDR1 reads SQVTM; CDR2 reads ANQGSEA. Trimming stripped 4 bases from V and 1 base from J, with 9 bases between.

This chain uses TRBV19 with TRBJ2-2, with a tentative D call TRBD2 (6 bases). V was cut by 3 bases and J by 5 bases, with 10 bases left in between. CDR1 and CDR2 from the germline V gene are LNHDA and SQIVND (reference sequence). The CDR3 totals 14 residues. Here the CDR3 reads CASSIGAGTGELFF. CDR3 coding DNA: TGTGCCAGTAGTATCGGGGCGGGGACCGGGGAGCTGTTTTTT.

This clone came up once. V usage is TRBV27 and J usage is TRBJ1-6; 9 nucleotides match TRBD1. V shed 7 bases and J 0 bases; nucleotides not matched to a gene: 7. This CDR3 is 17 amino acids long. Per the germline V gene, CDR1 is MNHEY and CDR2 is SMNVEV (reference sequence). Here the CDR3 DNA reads TGTGCCAGCAAAACCCAACAGGGGGCCTCCTATAATTCACCCCTCCACTTT. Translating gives CASKTQQGASYNSPLHF.

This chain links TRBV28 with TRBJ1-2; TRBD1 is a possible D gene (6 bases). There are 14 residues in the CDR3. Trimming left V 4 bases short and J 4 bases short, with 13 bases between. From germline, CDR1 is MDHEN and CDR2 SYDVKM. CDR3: CASSSRGRGYGYTF. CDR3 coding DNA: TGTGCCAGCAGTTCAAGGGGCAGGGGCTATGGCTACACCTTC.

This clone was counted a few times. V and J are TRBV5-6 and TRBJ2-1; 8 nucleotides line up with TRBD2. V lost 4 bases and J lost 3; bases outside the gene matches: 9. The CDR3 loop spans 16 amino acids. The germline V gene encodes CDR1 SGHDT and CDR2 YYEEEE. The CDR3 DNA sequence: TGTGCCAGCAGCCCCGCGGGGGGCACGATCTACAATGAGCAGTTCTTC. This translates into CASSPAGGTIYNEQFF.

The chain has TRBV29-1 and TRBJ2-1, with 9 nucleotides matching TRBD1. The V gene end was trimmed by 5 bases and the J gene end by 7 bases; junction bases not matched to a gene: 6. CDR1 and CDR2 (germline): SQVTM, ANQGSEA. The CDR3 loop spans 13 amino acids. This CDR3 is CSVNRDRENEQFF. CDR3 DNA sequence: TGCAGCGTTAACCGGGACAGGGAGAATGAGCAGTTCTTC.